Only a few counts were recorded for the clone carrying this TCR beta chain. This entry belongs to a study of blood T cell repertoires in COVID-19. Study-level background: From T cells, B-cell-depleted T cells, or PBMCs came the material, which was cDNA or gDNA.

Original processing notes: Amplification of reference gene primers provided the estimated nucleated cell counts. The table came from immunoSEQ multiplex PCR; TCRdb's copy has only in-frame clones and leaves some out. The V and J calls and clone size come from that table; D and trimming were worked out from the DNA. The table lists some 390,000 clones, around 87% of them singletons. V was pared by 4 bases and J by 4 bases, with 4 bases of the junction left unmatched. There are 14 residues in the CDR3. CDR1 is MNHEY, CDR2 SMNVEV, per germline (reference sequence). Specimen: peripheral blood. The TCR sequence derives from a woman aged 55-70 years with COVID-19, enrolled during active disease. The chain carries TRBV27 and TRBJ1-3, with TRBD1 identical over 7 bases. The CDR3 reads CASSSDRAGNTIYF. For the CDR3, the DNA is TGTGCCAGCAGTTCCGACAGGGCGGGAAACACCATATATTTT.